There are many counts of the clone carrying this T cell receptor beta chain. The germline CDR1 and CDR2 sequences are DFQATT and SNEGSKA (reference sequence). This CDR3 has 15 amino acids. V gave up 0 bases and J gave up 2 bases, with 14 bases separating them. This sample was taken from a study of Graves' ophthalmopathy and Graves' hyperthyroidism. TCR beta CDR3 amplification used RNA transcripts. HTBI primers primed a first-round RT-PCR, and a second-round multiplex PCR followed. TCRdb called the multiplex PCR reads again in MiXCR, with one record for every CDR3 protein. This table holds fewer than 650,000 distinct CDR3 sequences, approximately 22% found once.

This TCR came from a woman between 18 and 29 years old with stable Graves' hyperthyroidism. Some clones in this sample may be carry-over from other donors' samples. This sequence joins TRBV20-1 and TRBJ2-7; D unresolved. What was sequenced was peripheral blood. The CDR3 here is CSARDPLLQTYEQYF. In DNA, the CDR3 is TGCAGTGCTAGAGATCCTCTACTACAGACCTACGAGCAGTACTTC.